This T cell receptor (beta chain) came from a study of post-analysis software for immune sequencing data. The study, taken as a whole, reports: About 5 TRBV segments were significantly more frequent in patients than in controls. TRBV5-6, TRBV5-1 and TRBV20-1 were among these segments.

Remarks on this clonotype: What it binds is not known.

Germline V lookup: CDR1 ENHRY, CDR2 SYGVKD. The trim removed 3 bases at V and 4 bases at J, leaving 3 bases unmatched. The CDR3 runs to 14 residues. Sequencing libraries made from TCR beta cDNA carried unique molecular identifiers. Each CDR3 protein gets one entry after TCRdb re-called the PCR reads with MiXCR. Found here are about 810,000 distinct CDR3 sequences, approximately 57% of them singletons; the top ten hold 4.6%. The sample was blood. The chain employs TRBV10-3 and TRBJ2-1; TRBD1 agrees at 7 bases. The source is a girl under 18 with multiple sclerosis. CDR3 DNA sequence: TGTGCCATCAGTGACCTGGACAGGTACAATGAGCAGTTCTTC. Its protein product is CAISDLDRYNEQFF.